Listed below are T cell receptor beta chains from one sample, sequenced in a study of blood T cell repertoires in COVID-19. The data were produced by immunoSEQ multiplex PCR, yet TCRdb's version contains in-frame clones alone and is incomplete. Of 150,000 or so clones listed, over 75% are singletons. The specimen was PBMCs or T cells enriched from blood (not recorded which). These receptors were obtained from a woman aged 25 to 45 with acute COVID-19. CDR3s include the opening cysteine and the closing phenylalanine or tryptophan. The D gene is left open where the match is weak. Clone size is given for some rows only: seen once, a few or many times, or a class if the clone is expanded.

V	J	size	D	DNA	CDR3
TRBV10-3	TRBJ2-3	NA	NA	TGTGCCATCAGCATTCATGGCGGCGGCGCAGATACGCAGTATTTT	CAISIHGGGADTQYF
TRBV2	TRBJ2-1	NA	TRBD2	TGTGCCAGCTTCGGCGGGAGGAAGATTAGCTCCTACAATGAGCAGTTCTTC	CASFGGRKISSYNEQFF
TRBV5-5	TRBJ1-2	NA	NA	TGTGCCAGCAGCCCCGAGGGGGTGGGCTATGGCTACACCTTC	CASSPEGVGYGYTF
TRBV5-6	TRBJ2-7	NA	NA	TGTGCCAGCAGCCCTGGGGGGATCTACGAGCAGTACTTC	CASSPGGIYEQYF
TRBV5-1	TRBJ1-1	NA	NA	TGCGCCAGCAGCTTCGGTTCTCAAATGAACACTGAAGCTTTCTTT	CASSFGSQMNTEAFF
TRBV6-5	TRBJ2-3	NA	TRBD1	TGTGCCAGCAGCCCGGACAGGGGAGGCACAGATACGCAGTATTTT	CASSPDRGGTDTQYF
TRBV5-1	TRBJ2-1	NA	NA	TGCGCCAGCAGTCTACAGGACCTCTCCTACAATGAGCAGTTCTTC	CASSLQDLSYNEQFF
TRBV5-8	TRBJ2-3	NA	NA	TGTGCCAGCAGCCCTGGCAGCACAGATACGCAGTATTTT	CASSPGSTDTQYF
TRBV24-1	TRBJ2-1	NA	TRBD1	TGTGCCACCAGTGGCGGGACAGGGGGTGGACTCTCCTACAATGAGCAGTTCTTC	CATSGGTGGGLSYNEQFF
TRBV3-1/TRBV3-2	TRBJ1-2	NA	NA	TGTGCCAGCAGCCCCCCGACAGGAAGCTGGGACTATGGCTACACCTTC	CASSPPTGSWDYGYTF
TRBV12-3/TRBV12-4	TRBJ2-5	NA	TRBD1	TGTGCCAGCAGCCGACAGGGCAGGGAGACCCAGTACTTC	CASSRQGRETQYF
TRBV29-1	TRBJ1-1	few	NA	TGCAGCGTTGGATCTCAGTACACTGAAGCTTTCTTT	CSVGSQYTEAFF
TRBV28	TRBJ2-3	NA	NA	TGTGCCAGCAGTTTTCCCCCACAGGGTACAGATACGCAGTATTTT	CASSFPPQGTDTQYF
TRBV3-1/TRBV3-2	TRBJ2-4	once	NA	TGTGCCAGCCCTAGAGGCAAAAACATTCAGTACTTC	CASPRGKNIQYF
TRBV25-1	TRBJ2-7	NA	TRBD2	TGTGCCAGCAGTGAGGGGACTAGCGGGAAACCCTACGAGCAGTACTTC	CASSEGTSGKPYEQYF
TRBV2	TRBJ2-7	NA	TRBD1	TGTGCCAGCAGTGGGATTCGACAGGGGGCGGGGGAGCAGTACTTC	CASSGIRQGAGEQYF
TRBV25-1	TRBJ1-1	NA	NA	TGTGCCAGCAGTGGGGTGGGGGCTCTAAACACTGAAGCTTTCTTT	CASSGVGALNTEAFF
TRBV9	TRBJ2-5	NA	NA	TGTGCCAGCAGCGCATCGACTAGTGGGGAAGAGACCCAGTACTTC	CASSASTSGEETQYF
TRBV9	TRBJ2-2	NA	TRBD2	TGTGCCAGCAGCGCCCAGGGACTAGCGGGCACCGGGGAGCTGTTTTTT	CASSAQGLAGTGELFF
TRBV7-6	TRBJ1-6	NA	NA	TGTGCCAGCAGCTTACTTGGTGACTCGCCGAATTCACCCCTCCACTTT	CASSLLGDSPNSPLHF
TRBV5-1	TRBJ2-7	once	TRBD2	TGCGCCAGCAGCTGGAGCGGGACCTCCTACGAGCAGTACTTC	CASSWSGTSYEQYF
TRBV4-2	TRBJ1-6	few	NA	TGTGCCAGCAGCCCTGTCACAGGAACATCCAATTCACCCCTCCACTTT	CASSPVTGTSNSPLHF
TRBV2	TRBJ2-2	NA	TRBD1	TGTGCCAGCAGCGAACAGGGGGCGGGTGTCGGGGAGCTGTTTTTT	CASSEQGAGVGELFF
TRBV14	TRBJ2-1	NA	TRBD1	TGTGCCAGCAGCCAAGGCCGGGACAGCTCCTACAATGAGCAGTTCTTC	CASSQGRDSSYNEQFF